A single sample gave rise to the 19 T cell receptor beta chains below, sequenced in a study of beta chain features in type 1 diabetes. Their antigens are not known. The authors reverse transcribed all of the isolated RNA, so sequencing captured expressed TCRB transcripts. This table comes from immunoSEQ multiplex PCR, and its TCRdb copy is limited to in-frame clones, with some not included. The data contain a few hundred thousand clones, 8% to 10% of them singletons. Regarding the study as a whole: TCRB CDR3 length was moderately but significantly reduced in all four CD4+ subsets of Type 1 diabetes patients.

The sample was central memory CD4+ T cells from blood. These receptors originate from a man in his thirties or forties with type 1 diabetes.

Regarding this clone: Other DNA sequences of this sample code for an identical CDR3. The CDR3 loop is CASSLGLENIQYF. Here the CDR3 DNA reads TGTGCCAGCAGCTTGGGACTAGAAAACATTCAGTACTTC. This sequence joins TRBV11-3 and TRBJ2-4, with 8 nucleotides matching TRBD2. Germline V lookup: CDR1 SGHNT, CDR2 YENEEA. Losses at the gene ends were 3 bases for V and 5 bases for J; bases not matched to a gene: 0. The CDR3 consists of 13 residues.

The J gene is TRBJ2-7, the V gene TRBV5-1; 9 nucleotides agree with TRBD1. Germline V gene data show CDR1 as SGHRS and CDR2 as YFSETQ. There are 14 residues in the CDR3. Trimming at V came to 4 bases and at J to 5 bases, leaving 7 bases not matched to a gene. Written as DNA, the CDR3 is TGCGCCAGCAGCCCGGGACAGGGAGTCGACGAGCAGTACTTC. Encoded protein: CASSPGQGVDEQYF.

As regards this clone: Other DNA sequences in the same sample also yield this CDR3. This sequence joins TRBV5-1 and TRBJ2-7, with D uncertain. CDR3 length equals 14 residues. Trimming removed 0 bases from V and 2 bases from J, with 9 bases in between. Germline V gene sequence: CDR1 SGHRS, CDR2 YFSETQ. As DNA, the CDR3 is TGCGCCAGCAGCTTGGGCAGTGAGACCTACGAGCAGTACTTC. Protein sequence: CASSLGSETYEQYF.

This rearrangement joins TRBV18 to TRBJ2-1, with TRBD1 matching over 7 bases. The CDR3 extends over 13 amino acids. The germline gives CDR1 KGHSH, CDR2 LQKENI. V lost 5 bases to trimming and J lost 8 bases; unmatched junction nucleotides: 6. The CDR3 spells CASSTGVEDEQFF. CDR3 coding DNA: TGTGCCAGCTCAACAGGGGTAGAGGATGAGCAGTTCTTC.

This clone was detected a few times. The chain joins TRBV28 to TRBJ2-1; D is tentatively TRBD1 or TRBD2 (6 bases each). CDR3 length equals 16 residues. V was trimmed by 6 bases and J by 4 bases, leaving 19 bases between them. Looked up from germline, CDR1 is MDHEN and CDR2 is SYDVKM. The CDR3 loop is CASSPGAGPSYNEQFF. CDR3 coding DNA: TGTGCCAGCAGCCCGGGGGCGGGACCCTCTTACAATGAGCAGTTCTTC.

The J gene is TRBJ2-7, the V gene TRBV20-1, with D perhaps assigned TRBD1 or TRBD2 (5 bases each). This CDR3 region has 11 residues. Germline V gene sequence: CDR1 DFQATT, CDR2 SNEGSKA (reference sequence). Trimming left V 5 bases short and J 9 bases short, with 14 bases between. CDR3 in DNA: TGCAGTGCTTCCCGGACTGGGGGGCAGTACTTC. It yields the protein CSASRTGGQYF.

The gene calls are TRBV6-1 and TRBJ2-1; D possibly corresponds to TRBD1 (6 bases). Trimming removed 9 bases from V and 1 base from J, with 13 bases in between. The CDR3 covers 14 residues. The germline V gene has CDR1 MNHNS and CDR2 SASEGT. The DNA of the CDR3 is TGTGCCAGTCTACAGGGAATATCCTACAATGAGCAGTTCTTC. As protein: CASLQGISYNEQFF.

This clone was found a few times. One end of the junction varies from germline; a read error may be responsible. CDR3 sequence reads: CAISAGQGTGANVLTF. The CDR3 DNA is TGTGCCATCAGTGCTGGACAGGGGACCGGGGCCAACGTCCTGACTTTC. The chain links TRBV6-6 to TRBJ2-6; 9 bases line up with TRBD1. Germline V lookup: CDR1 MNHNY, CDR2 SVGAGI (reference sequence). This CDR3 comprises 16 residues.

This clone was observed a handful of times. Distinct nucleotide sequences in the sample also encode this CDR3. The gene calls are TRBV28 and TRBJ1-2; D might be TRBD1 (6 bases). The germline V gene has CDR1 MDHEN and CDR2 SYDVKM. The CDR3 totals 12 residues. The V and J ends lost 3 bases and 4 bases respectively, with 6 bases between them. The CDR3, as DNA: TGTGCCAGCAGTTTGGACAGCTATGGCTACACCTTC. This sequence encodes CASSLDSYGYTF.

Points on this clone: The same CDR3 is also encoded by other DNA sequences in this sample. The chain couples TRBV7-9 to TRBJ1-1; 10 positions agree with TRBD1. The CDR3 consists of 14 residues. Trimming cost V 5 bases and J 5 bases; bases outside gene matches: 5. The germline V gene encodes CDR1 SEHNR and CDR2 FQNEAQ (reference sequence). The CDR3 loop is CASSLRQGATEAFF. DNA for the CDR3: TGTGCCAGCAGCCTGCGACAGGGGGCAACTGAAGCTTTCTTT. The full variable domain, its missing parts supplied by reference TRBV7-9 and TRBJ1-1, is DTGVSQNPRHKITKRGQNVTFRCDPISEHNRLYWYRQTLGQGPEFLTYFQNEAQLEKSRLLSDRFSAERPKGSFSTLEIQRTEQGDSAMYLCASSLRQGATEAFFGQGTRLTVV.

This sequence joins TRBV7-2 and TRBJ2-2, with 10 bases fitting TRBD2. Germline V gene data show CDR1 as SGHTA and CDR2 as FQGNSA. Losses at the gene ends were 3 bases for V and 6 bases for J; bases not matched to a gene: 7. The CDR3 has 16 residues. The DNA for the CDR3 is TGTGCCAGCAGCTTGGCTAGCGGGAGTTCCGCCGGGGAGCTGTTTTTT. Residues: CASSLASGSSAGELFF.

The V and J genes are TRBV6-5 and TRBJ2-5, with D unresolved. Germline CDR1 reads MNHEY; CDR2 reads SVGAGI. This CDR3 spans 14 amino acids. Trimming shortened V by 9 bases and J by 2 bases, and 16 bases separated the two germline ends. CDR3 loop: CASISTLLQETQYF. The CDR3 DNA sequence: TGTGCCAGTATAAGTACCCTGCTACAAGAGACCCAGTACTTC.

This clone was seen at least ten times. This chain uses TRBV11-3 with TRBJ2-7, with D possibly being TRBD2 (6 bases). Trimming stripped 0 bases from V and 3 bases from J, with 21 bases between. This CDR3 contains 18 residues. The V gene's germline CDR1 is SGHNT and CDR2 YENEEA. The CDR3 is CASSLDQGGTGALYEQYF. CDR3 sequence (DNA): TGTGCCAGCAGCTTAGATCAAGGAGGGACTGGGGCCCTCTACGAGCAGTACTTC.

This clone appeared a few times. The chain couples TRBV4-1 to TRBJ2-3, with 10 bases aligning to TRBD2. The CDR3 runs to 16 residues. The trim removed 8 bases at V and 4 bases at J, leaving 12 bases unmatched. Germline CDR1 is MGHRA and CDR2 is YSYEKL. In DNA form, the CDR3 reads TGCGCCAGCCATATTAGCGGGGGGTTTGGTGCAGATACGCAGTATTTT. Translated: CASHISGGFGADTQYF.

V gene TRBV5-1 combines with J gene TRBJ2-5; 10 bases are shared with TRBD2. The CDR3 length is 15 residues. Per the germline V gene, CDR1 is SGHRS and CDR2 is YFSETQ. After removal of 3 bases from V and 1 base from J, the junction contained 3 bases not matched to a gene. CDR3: CASSSVAGGQETQYF. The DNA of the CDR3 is TGCGCCAGCAGCTCAGTAGCGGGGGGCCAAGAGACCCAGTACTTC.

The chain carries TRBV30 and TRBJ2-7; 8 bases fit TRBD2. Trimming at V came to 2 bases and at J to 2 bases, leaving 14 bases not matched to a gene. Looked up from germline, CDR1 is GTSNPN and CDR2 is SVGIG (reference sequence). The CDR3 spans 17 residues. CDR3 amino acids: CAWSRGGHRAATYEQYF. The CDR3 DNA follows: TGTGCCTGGAGTCGGGGGGGACATCGAGCGGCCACCTACGAGCAGTACTTC.

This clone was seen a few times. CDR3 sequence (DNA): TGTGCCAGCAGTCGGAGGTACGAGCAGTACTTC. It encodes CASSRRYEQYF. The chain joins TRBV7-2 to TRBJ2-7; tentative D call: TRBD2 (5 bases). This CDR3 comprises 11 residues. Germline V gene data show CDR1 as SGHTA and CDR2 as FQGNSA. V lost 6 bases and J 4 bases, leaving 7 bases between the germline ends.

CDR3 sequence: CASSPGLAVLAKNIQYF. The CDR3 DNA is TGTGCCAGCAGCCCGGGACTAGCGGTACTAGCCAAAAACATTCAGTACTTC. This sequence joins TRBV7-2 and TRBJ2-4, with TRBD2 matching 11 bases. Trimming at V came to 5 bases and at J to 0 bases, leaving 6 bases not matched to a gene. The CDR3 contains 17 residues. CDR1 and CDR2 (germline): SGHTA, FQGNSA. The full variable domain, rest sourced from reference TRBV7-2 and TRBJ2-4, is GAGVSQSPSNKVTEKGKDVELRCDPISGHTALYWYRQSLGQGLEFLIYFQGNSAPDKSGLPSDRFSAERTGGSVSTLTIQRTQQEDSAVYLCASSPGLAVLAKNIQYFGAGTRLSVL.

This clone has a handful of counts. The CDR3 protein is CASSQPGAPETQYF. The CDR3, as DNA: TGCGCCAGCAGCCAACCAGGGGCCCCTGAGACCCAGTACTTC. V gene TRBV5-1 combines with J gene TRBJ2-5; weak D call: TRBD1 (6 bases). From germline, CDR1 is SGHRS and CDR2 YFSETQ. The CDR3 spans 14 residues. V was pared by 4 bases and J by 5 bases, with 15 bases between.